This paragraph reports one T cell receptor beta chain. No antigen is known for it. The germline V gene encodes CDR1 MGHRA and CDR2 YSYEKL. V dropped 4 bases and J dropped 8 bases, with 26 bases sitting between them. The CDR3 extends over 17 amino acids. The data belong to a study of vaccination effects on CD4 cells after COVID-19. Sequencing was preceded by expansion of antigen-specific CD4+ T cells with viral peptide pools in the ViraFEST assay. The authors isolated CD4+ T cells after ten to eleven days of culture. Convalescent patients had PCR-confirmed SARS-CoV-2 infection between March and December 2020. TCRdb keeps only in-frame clones here, not all; method: immunoSEQ multiplex PCR. The sample includes around 19,000 clones, 70% to 80% seen only once; the top ten take 30% to 45%.

The source material was CD4+ T cells from PBMCs cultured with a peptide pool, sampled before COVID-19 vaccination. This sequence was found in a human donor who had a prior SARS-CoV-2 infection. The rearrangement uses TRBV4-1 and TRBJ1-2; tentatively, D is TRBD1 (5 bases). In DNA, the CDR3 is TGCGCCAGCAGCCGATTCGAAAGTCCGTACGGGGCAGGGGGCTACACCTTC. Its protein is CASSRFESPYGAGGYTF.